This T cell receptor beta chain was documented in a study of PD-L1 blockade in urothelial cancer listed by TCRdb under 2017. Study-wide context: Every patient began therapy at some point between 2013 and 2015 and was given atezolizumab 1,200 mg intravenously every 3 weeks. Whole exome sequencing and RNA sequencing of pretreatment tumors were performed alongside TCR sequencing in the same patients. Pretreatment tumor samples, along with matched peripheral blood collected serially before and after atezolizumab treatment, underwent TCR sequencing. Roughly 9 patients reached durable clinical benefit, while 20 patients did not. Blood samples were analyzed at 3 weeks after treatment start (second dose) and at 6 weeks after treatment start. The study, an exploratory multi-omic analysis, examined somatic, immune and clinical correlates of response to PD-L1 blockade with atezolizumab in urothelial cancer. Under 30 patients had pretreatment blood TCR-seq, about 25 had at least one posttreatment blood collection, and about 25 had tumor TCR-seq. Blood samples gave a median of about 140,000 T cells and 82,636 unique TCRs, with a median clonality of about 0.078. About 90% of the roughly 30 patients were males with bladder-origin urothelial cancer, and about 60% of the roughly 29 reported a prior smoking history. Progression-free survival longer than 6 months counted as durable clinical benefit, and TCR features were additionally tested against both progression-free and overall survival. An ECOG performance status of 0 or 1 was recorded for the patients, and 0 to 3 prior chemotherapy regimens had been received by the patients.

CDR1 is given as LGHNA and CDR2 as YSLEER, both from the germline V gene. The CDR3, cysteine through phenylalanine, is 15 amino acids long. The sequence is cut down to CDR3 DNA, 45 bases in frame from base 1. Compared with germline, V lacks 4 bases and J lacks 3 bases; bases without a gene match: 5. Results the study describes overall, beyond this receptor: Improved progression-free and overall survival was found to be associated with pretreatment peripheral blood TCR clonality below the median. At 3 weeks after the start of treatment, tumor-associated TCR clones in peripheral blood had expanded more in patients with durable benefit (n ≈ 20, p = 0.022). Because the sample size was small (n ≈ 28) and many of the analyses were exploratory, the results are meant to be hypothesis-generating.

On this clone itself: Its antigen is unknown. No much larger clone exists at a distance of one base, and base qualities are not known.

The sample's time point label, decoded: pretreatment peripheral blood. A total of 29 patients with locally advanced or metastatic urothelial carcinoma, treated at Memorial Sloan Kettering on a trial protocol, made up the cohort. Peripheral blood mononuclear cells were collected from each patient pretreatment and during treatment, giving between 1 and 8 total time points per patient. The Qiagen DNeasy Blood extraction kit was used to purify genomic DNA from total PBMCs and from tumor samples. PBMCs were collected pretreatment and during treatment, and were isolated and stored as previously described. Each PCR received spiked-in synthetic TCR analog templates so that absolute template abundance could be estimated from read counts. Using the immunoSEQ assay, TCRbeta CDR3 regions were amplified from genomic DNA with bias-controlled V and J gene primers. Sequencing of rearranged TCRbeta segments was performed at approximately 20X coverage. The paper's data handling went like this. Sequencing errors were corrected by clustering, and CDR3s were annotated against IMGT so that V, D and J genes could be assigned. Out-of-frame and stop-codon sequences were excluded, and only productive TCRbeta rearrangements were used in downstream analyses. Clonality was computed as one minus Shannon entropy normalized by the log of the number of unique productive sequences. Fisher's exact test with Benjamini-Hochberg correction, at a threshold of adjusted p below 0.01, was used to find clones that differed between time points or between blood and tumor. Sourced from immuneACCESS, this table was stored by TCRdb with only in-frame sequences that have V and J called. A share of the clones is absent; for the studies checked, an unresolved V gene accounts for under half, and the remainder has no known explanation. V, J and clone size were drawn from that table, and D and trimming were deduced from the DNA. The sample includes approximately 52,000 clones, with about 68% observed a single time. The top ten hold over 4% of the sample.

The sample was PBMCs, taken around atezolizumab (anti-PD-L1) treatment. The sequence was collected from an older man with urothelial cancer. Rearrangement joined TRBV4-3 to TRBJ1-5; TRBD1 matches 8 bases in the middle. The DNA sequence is TGCGCCAGCAGCCTGACGACAGGGGTCAATCAGCCCCAGCATTTT. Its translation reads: CASSLTTGVNQPQHF.